This TCR beta chain was profiled in a study of PD-1 blockade in classical Hodgkin lymphoma. Study conclusions and caveats: What drove the repertoire differences, possibly disease activity or prior therapy, has not been defined.

All patients relapsed after autologous stem cell transplantation, and brentuximab vedotin exposure varied. Looked up from germline, CDR1 is SGHRS and CDR2 is YFSETQ. J gave up 8 bases and V 1 base, and 12 bases lay outside the gene matches. The CDR3 covers 18 residues. On this clone itself: Antigen unknown.

The assay was immunoSEQ multiplex PCR, and TCRdb's table has in-frame clones only and misses some. The data contain approximately 99,000 clones, 80% to 90% of them singletons. The sequencing used peripheral blood mononuclear cells (PBMCs), collected before the second cycle of nivolumab. The V and J genes are TRBV5-1 and TRBJ2-3, with 14 bases lining up with TRBD2. The sequence came from a human donor with classical Hodgkin lymphoma. The DNA of the CDR3 is TGCGCCAGCAGCTTGAGACTAGCGGGAGGGGGCCTAGTGGGTACGCAGTATTTT. Translated, it gives CASSLRLAGGGLVGTQYF.